What follows are 9 T cell receptor beta chains derived from one specimen sequenced in a study of blood T cell repertoires in COVID-19. The protocol was immunoSEQ multiplex PCR, while the TCRdb copy is restricted to in-frame clones and leaves out a portion. The top ten hold approximately 4% of the sample, which has about 240,000 clones, 83% seen once. Sequencing input: PBMCs or T cells enriched from blood (not recorded which). These TCRs come from a woman in her thirties or forties who had been exposed to COVID-19.

The chain employs TRBV28 and TRBJ1-6, with D perhaps matching TRBD1 (6 bases). The germline V gene has CDR1 MDHEN and CDR2 SYDVKM. The V gene lost 8 bases and the J gene lost 6 bases, with 17 bases spanning the gap. There are 15 residues in the CDR3. The CDR3 nucleotides read TGTGCCAGCGGGGGTGTTGGGACATCTAATTCACCCCTCCACTTT. Its protein product is CASGGVGTSNSPLHF.

J is TRBJ1-1 and V is TRBV9; the D gene is possibly TRBD1 (5 bases). With 0 bases removed from V and 1 base from J, the gap between germline ends came to 10 bases. Germline CDR1 SGDLS, CDR2 YYNGEE. This CDR3 has 15 amino acids. The CDR3, as DNA: TGTGCCAGCAGCGTAGCTAGGGGTCCGAACACTGAAGCTTTCTTT. Protein sequence: CASSVARGPNTEAFF.

This clone showed up just a few times. This chain uses TRBV7-6 with TRBJ2-2; 8 positions agree with TRBD1. Germline V gives CDR1 SGHVS, CDR2 FNYEAQ. V shed 5 bases and J 4 bases; nucleotides not matched to a gene: 9. CDR3 size: 16 residues. Here the CDR3 reads CASSQIQGASTGELFF. The CDR3, as DNA: TGTGCCAGCAGCCAAATCCAGGGGGCTTCCACCGGGGAGCTGTTTTTT.

V is TRBV24-1 and J is TRBJ1-5; D remains ambiguous. Looked up from germline, CDR1 is KGHDR and CDR2 is SFDVKD. Trimming took 6 bases from V and 0 from J, leaving 17 bases between them. The CDR3 length is 17 residues. The CDR3 sequence is CATSSGRLDYSNQPQHF. Here the CDR3 DNA reads TGTGCCACCAGTTCTGGCAGGCTTGACTATAGCAATCAGCCCCAGCATTTT.

The chain joins TRBV2 to TRBJ1-1; D not resolved. The CDR3 has 12 amino acids. CDR1 is SNHLY and CDR2 is FYNNEI in the germline V gene. V dropped 6 bases and J dropped 1 base, with 6 bases sitting between them. The CDR3 sequence is CASRPGNTEAFF. For the CDR3, the DNA is TGTGCCAGCAGACCGGGGAACACTGAAGCTTTCTTT.

The gene calls are TRBV7-9 and TRBJ2-7, with 7 bases aligning to TRBD2. Germline assignment: CDR1 SEHNR and CDR2 FQNEAQ (reference sequence). The CDR3 runs 16 residues. J was trimmed by 3 bases and V by 5 bases; bases with no gene match: 13. The CDR3 spells CASSPRGAGKFYEQYF. DNA for the CDR3: TGTGCCAGCAGCCCCAGAGGAGCGGGGAAGTTCTACGAGCAGTACTTC.

This chain uses TRBV5-6 with TRBJ2-4; 10 bases agree with TRBD1. This CDR3 is 16 amino acids long. J lost 8 bases, V lost 2 bases, and 10 bases had no gene match. The germline V gene encodes CDR1 SGHDT and CDR2 YYEEEE. This CDR3 reads CASSFEHSDRGDIQYF. As DNA, the CDR3 is TGTGCCAGCAGCTTCGAACACTCGGACAGGGGGGACATTCAGTACTTC.

The V gene is TRBV10-2, the J gene TRBJ2-2; possible D gene TRBD1, 6 bases. The germline CDR1 and CDR2 sequences are WSHSY and SAAADI. Trimming took 9 bases from V and 7 from J, leaving 15 bases between them. The CDR3 extends over 13 amino acids. CDR3 DNA: TGCGCCAGTACAACCCGGGACAACGGGGAGCTGTTTTTT. The encoded protein is CASTTRDNGELFF.

The J gene is TRBJ1-1, the V gene TRBV5-1, with 7 positions matching TRBD1. Germline V CDR1 and CDR2: SGHRS, YFSETQ. V trimming: 4 bases; J trimming: 8 bases; junction bases outside the gene matches: 8. This CDR3 is 13 amino acids long. CDR3: CASSATGPYEAFF. DNA of the CDR3: TGCGCCAGCAGCGCGACAGGGCCATACGAAGCTTTCTTT.